The T cell receptor beta chain described here comes from a study of OX40 agonist ivuxolimab in advanced cancers. Notes on the study in general: The authors also found low normalized T-cell clonal expansion in some nonresponders. Relative to CD4+, CD8+ T cells held more expanded clones on average.

Baseline was the first blood sampling point, followed by cycle 4 day 1 and cycle 7 day 1. V dropped 3 bases and J dropped 3 bases, with 12 bases sitting between them. Germline V gene lookup returns CDR1 SNHLY and CDR2 FYNNEI. The CDR3 runs 14 residues. Only one count was recorded for this clone. Its antigen is not identified. TCRdb's table, derived via immunoSEQ multiplex PCR, lists solely in-frame clones and lacks some. Found here are 100,000 or so clones, 89% of them singletons; the top ten hold around 0.16%. The rearrangement joins TRBV2 to TRBJ2-7, with D tentatively TRBD1 (5 bases). Source: CD4+ or CD8+ T cells sorted from blood, taken in a trial of the OX40 agonist ivuxolimab. This TCR was recovered from an adult with an advanced solid tumor such as melanoma, head and neck, liver or kidney cancer. The CDR3 protein is CASSEGLILYEQYF. The DNA for the CDR3 is TGTGCCAGCAGTGAGGGGCTGATCCTCTACGAGCAGTACTTC.